The 30 T cell receptor beta chains given below trace back to one sample, sequenced in a study of blood T cells in healthy people across ages. For the second PCR, which ran for about 6 to 11 cycles, a sample-barcoded 5' primer and a J-beta primer mix were used. MiXCR, run by TCRdb on the 5' RACE reads, gives a single entry per CDR3 protein. The sample includes 450,000 to 700,000 distinct CDR3 sequences, roughly 28% seen only once; the top ten take roughly 18%. Sequencing used blood. The receptor source for this set is a woman in her 70s in good health.

The chain recombines TRBV14 with TRBJ2-5; D is unresolved. The CDR3 covers 17 residues. The V and J ends lost 5 bases and 0 bases respectively, with 19 bases between them. The V gene's germline CDR1 is SGHDN and CDR2 FVKESK. CDR3 DNA: TGTGCCAGCAGCGGAGACCGACGCAGCCCTAACCAAGAGACCCAGTACTTC. Amino acid sequence: CASSGDRRSPNQETQYF. The complete variable domain, with remaining parts taken from reference TRBV14 and TRBJ2-5, reads EAGVTQFPSHSVIEKGQTVTLRCDPISGHDNLYWYRRVMGKEIKFLLHFVKESKQDESGMPNNRFLAERTGGTYSTLKVQPAELEDSGVYFCASSGDRRSPNQETQYFGPGTRLLVL.

This clonotype was counted only a few times. V is TRBV27 and J is TRBJ2-5; 13 bases line up with TRBD2. The better agreement between TRBJ2-7 and the DNA end casts doubt on the J call. Germline V gene data show CDR1 as MNHEY and CDR2 as SMNVEV (reference sequence). There are 16 residues in the CDR3. CDR3 sequence (DNA): TGTGCCAGCAGCTTGGGGACTAGCGGGGCGGAGTACGAGCAGTACTTC. This gives the protein CASSLGTSGAEYEQYF.

This clonotype came up a few times. The chain employs TRBV7-9 and TRBJ2-7, with D possibly being TRBD1 (5 bases). The CDR3 sequence is 15 residues long. The V gene's germline CDR1 is SEHNR and CDR2 FQNEAQ (reference sequence). V gave up 7 bases and J gave up 3 bases, with 19 bases separating them. The CDR3 protein is CASTIVKSGNYEQYF. In DNA form, the CDR3 reads TGTGCCAGCACTATAGTTAAGTCAGGGAACTACGAGCAGTACTTC. Supplemented by reference TRBV7-9 and TRBJ2-7, the full variable domain reads DTGVSQNPRHKITKRGQNVTFRCDPISEHNRLYWYRQTLGQGPEFLTYFQNEAQLEKSRLLSDRFSAERPKGSFSTLEIQRTEQGDSAMYLCASTIVKSGNYEQYFGPGTRLTVT.

V gene TRBV2 combines with J gene TRBJ2-1, with 10 bases matching TRBD1. The germline V gene has CDR1 SNHLY and CDR2 FYNNEI. V shed 6 bases and J 7 bases; nucleotides not matched to a gene: 12. This CDR3 has 16 amino acids. The CDR3 sequence is CASRPPGTGVRNEQFF. As DNA, the CDR3 is TGTGCCAGCAGACCACCCGGGACAGGGGTACGTAATGAGCAGTTCTTC.

The chain is built from TRBV20-1 and TRBJ1-4; the D is unclear. Trimming removed 3 bases at V and 4 bases at J, with 3 bases between. CDR3 length equals 11 residues. Germline V gives CDR1 DFQATT, CDR2 SNEGSKA (reference sequence). CDR3 protein: CSASSNEKLFF. DNA of the CDR3: TGCAGTGCTAGCAGTAATGAAAAACTGTTTTTT.

This rearrangement joins TRBV20-1 to TRBJ2-5; D call uncertain. Trimming left V 0 bases short and J 3 bases short, with 5 bases between. This CDR3 is built from 12 residues. The germline CDR1 and CDR2 sequences are DFQATT and SNEGSKA (reference sequence). DNA of the CDR3: TGCAGTGCTAGAGATTGGAAAGAGACCCAGTACTTC. Residues: CSARDWKETQYF.

This sequence joins TRBV4-3 and TRBJ2-3, with D unclear. The V and J ends lost 0 bases and 8 bases respectively, with 18 bases between them. In germline, CDR1 is LGHNA, CDR2 YSLEER. CDR3 size: 16 residues. CDR3 residues: CASSQDRKGFPSTQYF. The DNA for the CDR3 is TGCGCCAGCAGCCAAGATCGAAAGGGATTCCCTTCTACGCAGTATTTT.

This clonotype turned up a few times. The CDR3 DNA reads TGCAGTGCTAGAGTTCAGGACTTCCAAGAGACCCAGTACTTC. Its protein is CSARVQDFQETQYF. The chain employs TRBV20-1 and TRBJ2-5; perhaps TRBD2 as D (5 bases). Germline V gives CDR1 DFQATT, CDR2 SNEGSKA (reference sequence). The CDR3 length is 14 residues. V was trimmed by 1 base and J by 1 base, leaving 10 bases between them.

This clonotype has more than one count but fewer than ten. V gene TRBV6-6 combines with J gene TRBJ2-5, with TRBD1 matching 7 bases. The CDR3 loop spans 15 amino acids. V was pared by 0 bases and J by 4 bases, with 5 bases of the junction left unmatched. Germline lookup yields CDR1 MNHNY and CDR2 SVGAGI (reference sequence). CDR3 DNA sequence: TGTGCCAGCAGTTACTCGAGTCACAGGGGAGAGACCCAGTACTTC. Protein sequence: CASSYSSHRGETQYF.

This clonotype was detected only once. The chain couples TRBV7-2 to TRBJ2-5; D gene uncertain. The better agreement between TRBJ2-7 and the DNA end casts doubt on the J call. This CDR3 has 15 residues. Looked up from germline, CDR1 is SGHTA and CDR2 is FQGNSA. Here the CDR3 DNA reads TGTGCCAGCAGCTTAGCTGAGACCTACTCATCCGAGCAGTACTTC. It is translated as CASSLAETYSSEQYF.

DNA for the CDR3: TGTGCCAGCAGCTTAGAACAGTCGAGGAGCACAGATACGCAGTATTTT. Amino acids: CASSLEQSRSTDTQYF. J is TRBJ2-3 and V is TRBV13, with D unresolved. Trimming took off 1 base at V and 0 bases at J, with 11 bases between the two ends. Germline V gives CDR1 PRHDT, CDR2 FYEKMQ (reference sequence). This CDR3 spans 16 amino acids.

This rearrangement joins TRBV3-1 to TRBJ2-7; TRBD1 matches at 7 bases. CDR3 length: 14 residues. With 0 bases clipped from V and 5 bases from J, the junction kept 4 bases outside the gene matches. CDR1 is LGHDT and CDR2 is YNNKEL in the germline V gene (reference sequence). The CDR3 coding sequence is TGTGCCAGCAGCCAAGACCTAGGGACAGACGAGCAGTACTTC. It translates to CASSQDLGTDEQYF.

This clonotype has just a few counts. The chain has TRBV15 and TRBJ2-3, with 7 bases aligning to TRBD2. Trimming at V came to 1 base and at J to 0 bases, leaving 1 base not matched to a gene. The germline CDR1 and CDR2 sequences are LNHNV and YYDKDF (reference sequence). The CDR3 covers 15 residues. The CDR3 DNA reads as TGTGCCACCAGCAGAGGGCGGGGGAGCACAGATACGCAGTATTTT. Translation gives CATSRGRGSTDTQYF.

This clonotype was observed once. This sequence joins TRBV3-1 and TRBJ2-1; 13 nucleotides match TRBD2. Per the germline V gene, CDR1 is LGHDT and CDR2 is YNNKEL (reference sequence). CDR3 length: 14 residues. Trimming at V came to 4 bases and at J to 10 bases, leaving 4 bases not matched to a gene. The CDR3 loop reads CASSPGTSGVEQFF. The CDR3 DNA reads TGTGCCAGCAGCCCCGGGACTAGCGGGGTCGAGCAGTTCTTC.

This clonotype was counted only a few times. The V gene is TRBV6-6, the J gene TRBJ2-7; 9 bases are a match to TRBD1. The J segment lost 4 bases and the V segment lost 4 bases, leaving 8 bases of the junction unmatched. The length of the CDR3 is 15 residues. Germline values: CDR1 MNHNY, CDR2 SVGAGI (reference sequence). The CDR3 region is CASSSYSGQGYEQYF. CDR3 coding DNA: TGTGCCAGCAGTTCATATTCGGGACAGGGATACGAGCAGTACTTC.

The rearrangement joins TRBV11-1 to TRBJ1-1; no clear D gene. The germline V and J ends were trimmed by 2 bases and 11 bases, with 18 bases remaining between them. The CDR3 is 14 amino acids. The germline gives CDR1 SGHAT, CDR2 FQDESV (reference sequence). As DNA, the CDR3 is TGTGCCAGCAGCTTAATTGGGAACAGACCTTTGGCTTTCTTT. It specifies CASSLIGNRPLAFF.

This chain connects TRBV5-5 to TRBJ2-6; perhaps D is TRBD1 or TRBD2 (6 bases each). From germline, CDR1 is SGHKS and CDR2 YYEKEE (reference sequence). With 4 bases removed from V and 4 bases from J, the gap between germline ends came to 15 bases. The CDR3 runs to 16 residues. The CDR3 DNA follows: TGTGCCAGCAGCCCTTTCGGGGGCATAGGGGCCAACGTCCTGACTTTC. It specifies CASSPFGGIGANVLTF.

This rearrangement joins TRBV9 to TRBJ2-5; D may be TRBD2 (7 bases). Trimming removed 0 bases from V and 4 bases from J, with 19 bases in between. Per germline, CDR1 SGDLS and CDR2 YYNGEE. The CDR3 length is 17 residues. The CDR3 region is CASSVEGGALAGETQYF. CDR3 nucleotide sequence: TGTGCCAGCAGCGTAGAAGGGGGGGCCTTGGCAGGAGAGACCCAGTACTTC.

This chain joins TRBV7-3 and TRBJ2-3; D might be TRBD1 or TRBD2, each matching 5 bases. CDR3 size: 15 residues. V lost 5 bases and J lost 9, with 21 bases in between. Germline CDR1 SGHTA, CDR2 FQGTGA. The CDR3 DNA follows: TGTGCCAGCAGCCCCAGCTCAATTTTCGGGACGACGCAGTATTTT. It codes for CASSPSSIFGTTQYF.

The V and J genes are TRBV12-3 or TRBV12-4 and TRBJ1-1; possibly TRBD1 for D (5 bases). This CDR3 spans 15 amino acids. Trimming shortened V by 3 bases and J by 0 bases, and 11 bases separated the two germline ends. CDR3 bases: TGTGCCAGCAGTTTTGAGGGGAGCATGAACACTGAAGCTTTCTTT. Its translation: CASSFEGSMNTEAFF.

The rearrangement links TRBV20-1 to TRBJ2-7; 7 nucleotides match TRBD1. Per germline, CDR1 DFQATT and CDR2 SNEGSKA (reference sequence). Germline trimming cut 3 bases from V and 3 bases from J; bases unmatched to any gene: 11. This CDR3 is 15 amino acids long. In nucleotides, the CDR3 is TGCAGTGCTAGGAGGGACAGCAGTTATGGCTACGAGCAGTACTTC. This encodes CSARRDSSYGYEQYF.

This clonotype was observed a few times. The chain employs TRBV7-2 and TRBJ1-2; 10 positions match TRBD1. With V trimmed by 3 bases and J by 8 bases, 9 bases remained unmatched. CDR1 SGHTA and CDR2 FQGNSA come from the germline V gene. The CDR3 runs 15 residues. The CDR3 coding sequence is TGTGCCAGCAGCTTGGCTCGACAGGGGGCTGGCGGCTACACCTTC. This codes for CASSLARQGAGGYTF.

This clonotype was counted many times. The gene calls are TRBV28 and TRBJ1-4; D is undetermined. The CDR3 runs 15 residues. Germline V gene lookup returns CDR1 MDHEN and CDR2 SYDVKM. Trimming took off 10 bases at V and 0 bases at J, with 15 bases between the two ends. The CDR3 bases are TGTGCCACCTCGGGAGATGCTGCAACTAATGAAAAACTGTTTTTT. It is translated as CATSGDAATNEKLFF.

The chain carries TRBV12-3 or TRBV12-4 and TRBJ2-7; D not certain. The CDR3 contains 13 residues. Trimming shortened V by 5 bases and J by 4 bases, and 12 bases separated the two germline ends. CDR3 amino acids: CASSRLSSYEQYF. CDR3 bases: TGTGCCAGCAGTCGCCTCAGCTCATACGAGCAGTACTTC.

In this sample, this clonotype turned up a few times. The chain links TRBV11-3 to TRBJ2-5; D may be TRBD2 (5 bases). The germline gives CDR1 SGHNT, CDR2 YENEEA. This CDR3 has 15 residues. Trimming removed 0 bases from V and 4 bases from J, with 12 bases in between. CDR3 nucleotide sequence: TGTGCCAGCAGCTTAGATGGACTGTCTCGAGAGACCCAGTACTTC. Amino acid sequence: CASSLDGLSRETQYF.

This clonotype was seen repeatedly, ten times or more. The rearrangement joins TRBV6-2 or TRBV6-3 to TRBJ1-6; 8 bases match TRBD1. CDR1 MNHEY and CDR2 SVGEGT come from the germline V gene. V lost 0 bases to trimming and J lost 7 bases; unmatched junction nucleotides: 14. The CDR3 totals 19 residues. The CDR3 loop is CASSYSQKDRGSWNSPLHF. CDR3 nucleotide sequence: TGTGCCAGCAGTTACTCGCAAAAAGACAGGGGATCGTGGAATTCACCCCTCCACTTT.

This clonotype was counted a few times. This CDR3 reads CASSPRDRVGEQFF. CDR3 DNA sequence: TGTGCCAGCAGTCCCCGGGACAGGGTAGGGGAGCAGTTCTTC. V gene TRBV12-3 or TRBV12-4 combines with J gene TRBJ2-1, with 9 bases matching TRBD1. The CDR3 is made up of 14 amino acids. After removal of 5 bases from V and 10 bases from J, the junction contained 9 bases not matched to a gene.

A few counts support this clonotype. This chain links TRBV10-3 with TRBJ2-5; no clear D gene. Germline V gene sequence: CDR1 ENHRY, CDR2 SYGVKD. With 7 bases removed from V and 5 bases from J, the gap between germline ends came to 17 bases. The CDR3 spans 14 residues. In DNA form, the CDR3 reads TGTGCCATCAAGGGATTCGATGGTGGGGAGACCCAGTACTTC. Protein: CAIKGFDGGETQYF.

In this sample, this clonotype turned up a few times. This chain links TRBV7-2 with TRBJ1-4; D perhaps matches TRBD1 (5 bases). There are 16 residues in the CDR3. Germline CDR1 SGHTA, CDR2 FQGNSA. V shed 1 base and J shed 9 bases, with 18 bases lying between them. This CDR3 reads CASSLESGWGTKKLFF. Written as DNA, the CDR3 is TGTGCCAGCAGCTTAGAGAGTGGTTGGGGGACGAAAAAACTGTTTTTT.

This clonotype was found a few times. The CDR3 coding sequence is TGCAGTGCTAGCGGGGGTCACGGTCCTGAAGCTTTCTTT. This sequence encodes CSASGGHGPEAFF. The chain joins TRBV20-1 to TRBJ1-1; possible D gene TRBD1, 5 bases. V lost 3 bases to trimming and J lost 6 bases, with 14 bases between them. The CDR3 runs 13 residues. From germline, CDR1 is DFQATT and CDR2 SNEGSKA (reference sequence).